Detailed here is one T cell receptor (beta chain). The target of this receptor is not known. No quality values exist for individual bases; no much larger clone is one base distant. Receptor libraries were prepared by RT-PCR. The instrument was an Illumina HiSeq 2500. TCRdb passed the public sequencing reads through fastp at Q25 and MiXCR, retaining productive beta sequences. Entries are consolidated by CDR3 protein sequence, retaining the most common genes and DNA. This sample is represented by about 480,000 distinct CDR3 sequences; 25% of them were singletons. The ten largest clones add up to under 2.5% of the sample. These data originate in a study of response to subunit inactivated influenza vaccine (dated 2018 in TCRdb). Study-wide context: To follow how T cells responded to a trivalent subunit inactivated influenza vaccine, the researchers relied on deep quantitative profiling of the T cell receptor repertoire.

Trimming removed 2 bases from V and 4 bases from J; the gene matches leave 8 bases unexplained. The cysteine opens and the phenylalanine closes a CDR3 of 16 amino acids. Only the CDR3 part of the read is kept: 48 bases, read in frame from the first base. The germline V gene encodes CDR1 MNHEY and CDR2 SVGAGI. Results and caveats for the whole study, not just this receptor: According to the authors, only a limited number of new T cells may be recruited by each seasonal influenza vaccination.

This sequence originates from a man over 45 who received an inactivated influenza vaccine. Donor details come from another sample of the same person, matched by shared clones. Sample: CD4+ T cells sorted from PBMCs, taken 5 days after vaccination. The rearranged chain carries TRBV6-5 and TRBJ1-2; TRBD1 lines up with 9 middle nucleotides. The CDR3 protein sequence reads: CASSYALTGGIYGYTF. Here is the DNA: TGTGCCAGCAGTTACGCGCTGACAGGGGGGATCTATGGCTACACCTTC.